These 30 T cell receptor beta chains were all obtained from the same sample, sequenced in a study of T cell responses to AZD1222 COVID-19 vaccine. Assay: immunoSEQ multiplex PCR; the TCRdb copy retains only in-frame clones and omits some. Altogether under 130,000 clones are present, about 90% being singletons, with the ten largest covering 2.5%. This material consisted of peripheral blood, taken 28 days after the second AZD1222 dose. These receptors originate from an adult who received the AZD1222 COVID-19 vaccine.

This chain joins TRBV2 and TRBJ1-5; 9 nucleotides agree with TRBD1. J was trimmed by 6 bases and V by 6 bases; bases with no gene match: 12. Germline V gene sequence: CDR1 SNHLY, CDR2 FYNNEI. CDR3 size: 16 residues. The CDR3 spells CASRARLGTGLQPQHF. In nucleotides, the CDR3 is TGTGCCAGCAGAGCCAGACTAGGGACAGGGCTTCAGCCCCAGCATTTT.

V and J are TRBV3-1 (or the pseudogene TRBV3-2) and TRBJ2-5; D is possibly TRBD2 (5 bases). V was pared by 0 bases and J by 2 bases, with 13 bases between. The germline CDR1 and CDR2 sequences are LGHDT and YNNKEL (reference sequence). The CDR3 is 16 amino acids. The CDR3: CASSQDLVGAQETQYF. CDR3 bases: TGTGCCAGCAGCCAAGATCTCGTGGGAGCTCAAGAGACCCAGTACTTC.

This rearrangement joins TRBV5-6 to TRBJ1-6; 10 bases are a match to TRBD1. CDR1 and CDR2 from the germline V gene are SGHDT and YYEEEE. The trim removed 4 bases at V and 5 bases at J, leaving 6 bases unmatched. The length of the CDR3 is 16 residues. CDR3 amino acids: CASSLRGTGDNSPLHF. The CDR3 DNA reads TGTGCCAGCAGCCTACGGGGGACAGGGGATAATTCACCCCTCCACTTT.

The J gene is TRBJ2-1, the V gene TRBV24-1; 11 bases fit TRBD2. V lost 1 base, J lost 2 bases, and 6 bases stayed unmatched. Germline CDR1 and CDR2: KGHDR and SFDVKD. The CDR3 has 18 amino acids. CDR3 in amino acids: CATSDFTPSGRTYNEQFF. DNA of the CDR3: TGTGCCACCAGTGATTTCACCCCTAGCGGGAGGACCTACAATGAGCAGTTCTTC.

The V and J genes are TRBV28 and TRBJ2-1, with 7 positions matching TRBD2. Germline V gene data show CDR1 as MDHEN and CDR2 as SYDVKM. V was clipped by 7 bases and J by 8 bases; unmatched bases: 17. The CDR3 runs 16 residues. CDR3 loop: CASKDIAGLRLDEQFF. CDR3 bases: TGTGCCAGCAAGGATATAGCGGGCTTGAGGTTAGATGAGCAGTTCTTC.

This clone occurred once. This CDR3 is CASSQGPGAEGADLYSNQPQHF. The CDR3, as DNA: TGTGCCAGCAGCCAAGGGCCGGGGGCGGAAGGGGCTGATCTATATAGCAATCAGCCCCAGCATTTT. The gene calls are TRBV4-2 and TRBJ1-5; tentatively, D is TRBD1 (6 bases). With 1 base removed from V and 0 bases from J, the gap between germline ends came to 28 bases. Germline-derived CDR1 and CDR2 are LGHNA and YNFKEQ. This CDR3 contains 22 residues.

This clone was found a few times. V usage is TRBV19 and J usage is TRBJ2-7; D perhaps matches TRBD2 (6 bases). The V and J ends lost 7 bases and 6 bases respectively, with 13 bases between them. This CDR3 region has 12 residues. Germline V gene lookup returns CDR1 LNHDA and CDR2 SQIVND (reference sequence). As DNA, the CDR3 is TGTGCCAGTAATGAAGGGACTGGCGAGCAGTACTTC. It is translated as CASNEGTGEQYF.

The V call is TRBV7-8, the J call TRBJ1-5, with D possibly being TRBD1 (6 bases). Germline V gene sequence: CDR1 SGHVS, CDR2 FQNEAQ. With 5 bases removed from V and 3 bases from J, the gap between germline ends came to 20 bases. The CDR3 length is 17 residues. In DNA form, the CDR3 reads TGTGCCAGCAGCCAAGACCGACAGGCAGGGGTCAATCAGCCCCAGCATTTT. It specifies CASSQDRQAGVNQPQHF.

This clone was detected only a few times. The chain combines TRBV30 with TRBJ1-2, with 7 positions matching TRBD1. CDR1 and CDR2 (germline): GTSNPN, SVGIG (reference sequence). Losses at the gene ends were 4 bases for V and 5 bases for J; bases not matched to a gene: 7. This CDR3 region has 13 residues. CDR3 DNA: TGTGCCTGGACCCCGGACAGGCAATATGGCTACACCTTC. Its protein product is CAWTPDRQYGYTF.

V is TRBV7-9 and J is TRBJ2-7; possible D gene TRBD2, 5 bases. CDR3 length: 13 amino acids. The ends were cut back, 3 bases at V and 3 bases at J, with 9 bases in the middle. Germline V gene lookup returns CDR1 SEHNR and CDR2 FQNEAQ (reference sequence). The CDR3 DNA sequence: TGTGCCAGCAGCTTGGGAGCCCTCTACGAGCAGTACTTC. Translation gives CASSLGALYEQYF.

The chain recombines TRBV5-1 with TRBJ2-7; D may correspond to TRBD1 or TRBD2 (5 bases each). Trimming removed 2 bases from V and 4 bases from J, with 13 bases in between. CDR3 length equals 14 residues. In germline, CDR1 is SGHRS, CDR2 YFSETQ. CDR3 nucleotides: TGCGCCAGCAGCTTCGGGGACCGACGGTACGAGCAGTACTTC. Translation gives CASSFGDRRYEQYF.

The chain uses TRBV6-6 and TRBJ1-1; D is unresolved. The V gene's germline CDR1 is MNHNY and CDR2 SVGAGI (reference sequence). Trimming removed 7 bases at V and 1 base at J, with 10 bases between. CDR3 length equals 13 residues. The CDR3 bases are TGTGCCAGCACCTCTGGGTGGAACACTGAAGCTTTCTTT. It specifies CASTSGWNTEAFF.

The V and J genes are TRBV2 and TRBJ2-5; the D is unclear. CDR3 length: 14 amino acids. CDR1 SNHLY and CDR2 FYNNEI come from the germline V gene. V dropped 2 bases and J dropped 2 bases, with 9 bases sitting between them. The CDR3: CASSESQLQETQYF. CDR3 nucleotide sequence: TGTGCCAGCAGTGAAAGCCAGCTTCAAGAGACCCAGTACTTC. Using reference TRBV2 and TRBJ2-5 for the parts outside the CDR3, the full variable domain is EPEVTQTPSHQVTQMGQEVILRCVPISNHLYFYWYRQILGQKVEFLVSFYNNEISEKSEIFDDQFSVERPDGSNFTLKIRSTKLEDSAMYFCASSESQLQETQYFGPGTRLLVL.

Only a few counts were recorded for this clone. CDR3 nucleotides: TGTGCCAGCAGCCTAACCGGGACCCTAAATTCACCCCTCCACTTT. It codes for CASSLTGTLNSPLHF. The rearrangement uses TRBV7-9 and TRBJ1-6; the D gene is possibly TRBD1 (5 bases). The V and J ends lost 5 bases and 7 bases respectively, with 15 bases between them. The CDR3 covers 15 residues. Germline assignment: CDR1 SEHNR and CDR2 FQNEAQ (reference sequence).

This chain connects TRBV7-3 to TRBJ2-3; 15 positions agree with TRBD2. Germline assignment: CDR1 SGHTA and CDR2 FQGTGA. V lost 3 bases, J lost 8 bases, and 15 bases stayed unmatched. CDR3 size: 19 residues. CDR3 protein: CASSLGGLAGGGGGATQYF. CDR3 DNA: TGTGCCAGCAGCTTGGGGGGACTAGCGGGAGGCGGCGGAGGGGCTACGCAGTATTTT.

The chain uses TRBV18 and TRBJ2-2; D gene unclear. CDR1 and CDR2 from the germline V gene are KGHSH and LQKENI. V was clipped by 3 bases and J by 5 bases, with 7 bases between them. CDR3 length equals 13 residues. Written as DNA, the CDR3 is TGTGCCAGCTCACCCCGGCGTACCGGGGAGCTGTTTTTT. Its protein product is CASSPRRTGELFF.

J is TRBJ1-6 and V is TRBV7-8, with D tentatively TRBD1 (5 bases). The length of the CDR3 is 16 residues. Germline-derived CDR1 and CDR2 are SGHVS and FQNEAQ. Trimming shortened V by 3 bases and J by 4 bases, and 13 bases separated the two germline ends. This chain's CDR3 is CASSLTVSRYNSPLHF. The CDR3 coding sequence is TGTGCCAGCAGCTTGACAGTATCTAGATATAATTCACCCCTCCACTTT.

This sequence joins TRBV28 and TRBJ2-5; 13 bases are a match to TRBD2. This CDR3 region has 16 residues. Germline CDR1 reads MDHEN; CDR2 reads SYDVKM. Trimming took 6 bases from V and 2 from J; bases not matched to a gene: 6. DNA of the CDR3: TGTGCCAGCAGGGTTGGGACTAGCGGGGAACAAGAGACCCAGTACTTC. It translates to CASRVGTSGEQETQYF.

CDR3 in DNA: TGCGCCAGCAGTCAATCGTTCGTTGACAGGGGTAAAGGCAAAAACATTCAGTACTTC. Protein sequence: CASSQSFVDRGKGKNIQYF. The chain links TRBV23-1 to TRBJ2-4; TRBD1 agrees at 8 bases. TRBV23-1 is assigned to the ORF class and has an uncertain function. CDR3 length: 19 amino acids. V trimming: 0 bases; J trimming: 3 bases; junction bases outside the gene matches: 13.

V and J are TRBV19 and TRBJ1-2; D ambiguous. Trimming removed 6 bases from V and 0 bases from J, with 20 bases in between. This CDR3 has 17 amino acids. CDR1 LNHDA and CDR2 SQIVND come from the germline V gene (reference sequence). CDR3 sequence: CASSWRPGQQANYGYTF. The CDR3 DNA follows: TGTGCCAGTAGCTGGCGGCCGGGCCAACAAGCTAACTATGGCTACACCTTC.

The chain couples TRBV10-1 to TRBJ2-3; TRBD2 agrees at 13 bases. V shed 6 bases, J shed 4 bases, and the junction held 4 bases outside the gene matches. CDR1 is WNHNN and CDR2 is SYGVQD in the germline V gene (reference sequence). This CDR3 is 15 amino acids long. The CDR3 nucleotides are TGCGCCAGCAGCCCACTAGCGGGAGGGCCAGATACGCAGTATTTT. This translates into CASSPLAGGPDTQYF.

The V gene is TRBV11-2, the J gene TRBJ2-1, with TRBD2 identical over 7 bases. CDR3 length: 16 amino acids. Trimming removed 6 bases from V and 5 bases from J; junction bases left unmatched: 13. From germline, CDR1 is SGHAT and CDR2 FQNNGV. The CDR3 sequence is CASRRLGGSLHNEQFF. The CDR3 DNA follows: TGTGCCAGCAGAAGACTAGGCGGGAGTCTCCACAATGAGCAGTTCTTC.

This chain connects TRBV2 to TRBJ1-1; TRBD1 matches at 7 bases. The CDR3 contains 11 residues. Trimming removed 8 bases from V and 8 bases from J; junction bases left unmatched: 5. Germline CDR1 is SNHLY and CDR2 is FYNNEI. CDR3 in DNA: TGTGCCAGCCAAGACAGGGCCGAAGCTTTCTTT. Its translation: CASQDRAEAFF.

The J gene is TRBJ2-1, the V gene TRBV10-1; 11 nucleotides line up with TRBD2. The V segment lost 5 bases and the J segment 6 bases; nucleotides outside the gene matches: 3. This CDR3 has 14 residues. Germline V lookup: CDR1 WNHNN, CDR2 SYGVQD (reference sequence). CDR3 in amino acids: CASSPSGRSNEQFF. The CDR3 nucleotides read TGCGCCAGCAGTCCTAGCGGGAGGAGCAATGAGCAGTTCTTC.

The chain employs TRBV9 and TRBJ2-5, with 11 bases lining up with TRBD2. Germline assignment: CDR1 SGDLS and CDR2 YYNGEE. The CDR3 runs 16 residues. Unmatched junction bases numbered 7, after V lost 3 bases and J lost 3 bases. The CDR3 loop is CASSAGEGLAEETQYF. The CDR3, as DNA: TGTGCCAGCAGCGCAGGAGAGGGACTAGCGGAAGAGACCCAGTACTTC.

The rearrangement links TRBV6-5 to TRBJ2-1; 8 bases align to TRBD2. This CDR3 has 14 residues. V lost 8 bases to trimming and J lost 5 bases; unmatched junction nucleotides: 8. Per the germline V gene, CDR1 is MNHEY and CDR2 is SVGAGI. CDR3 sequence (DNA): TGTGCCAGCTCCGCCCTAGCGGGTAACAATGAGCAGTTCTTC. Amino acids: CASSALAGNNEQFF.

This chain links TRBV27 with TRBJ1-1, with 7 bases that match TRBD1. Looked up from germline, CDR1 is MNHEY and CDR2 is SMNVEV (reference sequence). The CDR3 is 14 residues long. Trimming at V came to 4 bases and at J to 1 base, leaving 3 bases not matched to a gene. CDR3 nucleotides: TGTGCCAGCAGTTCCCGGACAGGGAACACTGAAGCTTTCTTT. Residues: CASSSRTGNTEAFF.

The chain employs TRBV27 and TRBJ1-2; TRBD1 matches at 10 bases. Germline CDR1 is MNHEY and CDR2 is SMNVEV (reference sequence). The trim removed 5 bases at V and 4 bases at J, leaving 7 bases unmatched. This CDR3 contains 15 residues. CDR3 nucleotides: TGTGCCAGCAGTCCGTGGGACAGGGGAATCTATGGCTACACCTTC. It translates to CASSPWDRGIYGYTF.

V is TRBV5-1 and J is TRBJ2-7; no definite D call. The CDR3 has 13 amino acids. Germline-derived CDR1 and CDR2 are SGHRS and YFSETQ. Trimming shortened V by 6 bases and J by 0 bases, and 10 bases separated the two germline ends. CDR3 region: CASTPENSYEQYF. Here the CDR3 DNA reads TGCGCCAGCACTCCCGAGAACTCCTACGAGCAGTACTTC.

This chain links TRBV9 with TRBJ2-3; no reliable D call. Per the germline V gene, CDR1 is SGDLS and CDR2 is YYNGEE. With 0 bases removed from V and 6 bases from J, the gap between germline ends came to 8 bases. The CDR3 covers 13 residues. CDR3 in amino acids: CASSVGRVDTQYF. In nucleotides, the CDR3 is TGTGCCAGCAGCGTAGGGAGAGTTGATACGCAGTATTTT.